The present entry profiles one T cell receptor (beta chain) with its context. Its antigen specificity is not known. Within one base of it there is no much larger clone, and no base qualities were kept. The sample is drawn from a study of T cell responses to AZD1222 COVID-19 vaccine (TCRdb year 2021). At the level of the whole study: Because spike-specific TCR depth and breadth did not differ between the two schedules, AZD1222 recipients who got a second dose at roughly 4 weeks were pooled with those who got a second dose at roughly 12 weeks. TCR sequencing covered some 240 trial participants: about 210 given two doses of AZD1222 and about 26 given two doses of MenACWY control vaccine. Trial participants were enrolled into age subgroups of 18-55, 56-69 and 70-plus years, which contained approximately 150, 28 and 58 TCR-sequenced participants, respectively.

The time point tag for this specimen amounts to: baseline before first vaccination. Samples from vaccinated people were obtained from the UK trials COV001 and COV002, which included a single-blind randomized controlled phase 2/3 trial of AZD1222 (ChAdOx1 nCoV-19) in healthy adults. For TCRbeta chain sequencing, PBMC samples from trial participants were taken at day 0 and at day 28 after the second dose. The paper as a whole reports these results and caveats: Participants were mostly white British, with more females than males. The authors suggested clonal diversity may have been underestimated. Nearly half of unique spike-specific TCRs reportedly recognized epitopes outside regions mutated in the B.1.351 and B.1.1.7 variants. Because no day 14 peak-response samples were available, repertoires were characterized only after the peak T cell response. Conclusions about previously exposed vaccinees are limited, since just 5 to 7 AZD1222 recipients were seropositive for SARS-CoV-2 at baseline. A significant rise in spike-specific TCR breadth and depth was observed after two AZD1222 doses relative to day 0 and relative to MenACWY recipients. The 56-69-year group was small, and its depth increase did not reach significance, likely because of low power. CD4 TCRs associated with the vaccine covered the entire spike protein, and the dominant responses were in regions 160-218 and 743-854.

The CDR3 regions of human TCRbeta chains were analyzed by immunosequencing. In the authors' own workflow: Repertoire TCRs were checked for matches against a reference library of SARS-CoV-2-specific TCRs that had been generated using the MIRA antigen-specificity platform. Breadth meant the fraction of unique TCRs that were SARS-CoV-2-associated, whereas depth meant the fraction of total T cells that were SARS-CoV-2-associated. Using the MIRA data, each spike-specific TCR was assigned both to the spike region to which the TCR was reactive and to a CD4 or CD8 class. Log10-transformed breadth and depth values were compared by one-way ANOVA with Sidak's multiple comparisons tests. In its TCRdb copy, this immuneACCESS table keeps in-frame sequences only and misses some clones. Where compared with another copy, unresolved V genes explain less than half of these, and the others have no known cause. The V and J calls and clone size were taken over from that table, and D and trimming were inferred from the DNA. The sample profile shows about 190,000 clones; roughly 91% of them were found once. The ten largest make up over 0.85% of the sample.

The CDR3 runs 14 amino acids, cysteine and phenylalanine included. Only the CDR3 portion is preserved as DNA: 42 bases, with reading frame beginning at the first base. The germline V and J ends show losses of 3 bases and 5 bases respectively, and no gene match explains 4 bases of the junction. The germline V gene encodes CDR1 SGDLS and CDR2 YYNGEE. The receptor was isolated from an adult in good health. The rearranged segments are TRBV9 and TRBJ2-7; 11 central bases correspond to TRBD1. This specimen consisted of peripheral blood, obtained on day 0 of AZD1222 vaccination. The CDR3 protein: CASSGDRGVHEQYF. The nucleotide sequence is given as TGTGCCAGCAGCGGGGACAGGGGGGTCCACGAGCAGTACTTC.